This TCR beta chain was found in a study of cytomegalovirus exposure and HLA in healthy donors. Background on the study: The same platform as the approximately 640 first-cohort repertoires was used for the 120 validation repertoires, a later analysis reported.

Remarks on this clone: What it binds is unknown.

Per the germline V gene, CDR1 is LNHDA and CDR2 is SQIVND (reference sequence). After removal of 2 bases from V and 0 bases from J, the junction contained 11 bases not matched to a gene. The CDR3 has 19 amino acids. Method: immunoSEQ multiplex PCR; TCRdb's copy keeps in-frame clones and lacks some. The data show about 56,000 clones, roughly nine tenths seen once. Regarding the study as a whole: CMV antigen specificity was confirmed in vitro for a few CMV-associated chains. In the 130 or so validation repertoires, approximately 93% of cluster scores exceeded 0, per a later analysis. Cytomegalovirus status, reportedly, was diagnosed with high specificity and sensitivity by the classifier.

J is TRBJ1-2 and V is TRBV19, with 11 bases that match TRBD1. The clonotype was recovered from a woman aged 18-29 years in good health and CMV-seronegative. The material sequenced was PBMCs. CDR3 protein: CASSIRLGGTGGPNYGYTF. The CDR3 nucleotides read TGTGCCAGTAGTATAAGGCTTGGAGGGACAGGGGGGCCTAACTATGGCTACACCTTC. Combining the CDR3 with reference TRBV19 and TRBJ1-2 gives the whole variable domain DGGITQSPKYLFRKEGQNVTLSCEQNLNHDAMYWYRQDPGQGLRLIYYSQIVNDFQKGDIAEGYSVSREKKESFPLTVTSAQKNPTAFYLCASSIRLGGTGGPNYGYTFGSGTRLTVV.